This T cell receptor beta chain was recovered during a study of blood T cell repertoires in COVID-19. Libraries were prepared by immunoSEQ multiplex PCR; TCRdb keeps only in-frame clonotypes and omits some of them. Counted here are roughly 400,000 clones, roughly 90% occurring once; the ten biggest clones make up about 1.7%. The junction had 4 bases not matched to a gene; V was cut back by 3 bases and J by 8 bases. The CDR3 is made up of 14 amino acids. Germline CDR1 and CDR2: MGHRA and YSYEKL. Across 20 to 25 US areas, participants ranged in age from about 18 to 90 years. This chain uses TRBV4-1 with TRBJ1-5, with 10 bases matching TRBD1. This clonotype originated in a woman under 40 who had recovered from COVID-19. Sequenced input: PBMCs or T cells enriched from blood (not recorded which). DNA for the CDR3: TGCGCCAGCAGCCATGCGACAGGGGGCGAGCCCCAGCATTTT. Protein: CASSHATGGEPQHF.